What follows describes a single T cell receptor beta chain. It has no known antigen specificity. Base quality data are lacking; no much larger clone is found one base away. This entry belongs to a study of T cell responses to AZD1222 COVID-19 vaccine (dated by TCRdb to the early 2020s). Notes on the research overall: AZD1222 recipients whose second dose came at about 4 weeks and those whose second dose came at about 12 weeks were combined into one group, since spike-specific TCR depth and breadth did not differ between the two schedules. TCR sequencing covered about 230 trial participants: nearly 210 given two doses of AZD1222 and 26 given two doses of MenACWY control vaccine. Trial participants were enrolled by age into subgroups of 18-55, 56-69 and 70-plus years, and around 150, 28 and 57 TCR-sequenced participants, respectively, were included in these subgroups.

The CDR3 regions of human TCRbeta chains were analyzed by immunosequencing. Turning to the authors' computational methods: Repertoire TCRs were checked for matches against a reference library of SARS-CoV-2-specific TCRs that had been generated using the MIRA antigen-specificity platform. Breadth meant the fraction of unique TCRs that were SARS-CoV-2-associated, whereas depth meant the fraction of total T cells that were SARS-CoV-2-associated. Using the MIRA data, every spike-specific TCR was mapped to the spike region that the TCR reacted to and assigned to either a CD4 or a CD8 class. Log10-transformed breadth and depth values were compared by one-way ANOVA with Sidak's multiple comparisons tests. TCRdb carries this immuneACCESS record with in-frame sequences only. Its versions omit some clonotypes, under half of them owing to an unresolved V gene in the studies checked, with the rest unexplained. V, J and clone size derive from that table, while D and trimming were established from the DNA sequence. The sample includes some 120,000 clones, with roughly 89% observed a single time. The top ten hold about 4.5% of the sample.

The intended sense of this specimen's time point label: baseline before first vaccination. Samples from vaccinated people were obtained from the UK trials COV001 and COV002, which included a single-blind randomized controlled phase 2/3 trial of AZD1222 (ChAdOx1 nCoV-19) in healthy adults. Trial participant PBMC samples were collected at day 0 and day 28 after the second dose for TCRbeta chain sequencing. Summary of the overall study and its limitations: In the small 56-69-year group, the increase in depth fell short of significance, most likely because of low power. Most participants were white British and females outnumbered males, and the authors suggested that clonal diversity may have been underestimated. Because no day 14 peak-response samples were available, the repertoires could be characterized only after the peak T cell response. Nearly half of unique spike-specific TCRs reportedly recognized epitopes outside regions mutated in the B.1.351 and B.1.1.7 variants. Conclusions about previously exposed vaccinees are limited, since just five or six AZD1222 recipients were seropositive for SARS-CoV-2 at baseline. CD4 TCRs associated with the vaccine covered the entire spike protein, and the dominant responses were in regions 160-218 and 743-854. Spike-specific TCR breadth and depth rose significantly after two AZD1222 doses compared with day 0 and with MenACWY recipients.

The germline V gene sets CDR1 to SGHVS and CDR2 to FNYEAQ. Measured from the cysteine to the phenylalanine, the CDR3 is 18 residues long. The kept DNA is CDR3 alone, 54 bases in frame from the first base. The junction carries 20 bases between V and J, which are trimmed by 1 base and 2 bases respectively. The TCR was taken from an adult in good health. The rearranged segments are TRBV7-6 and TRBJ1-1, with the D segment identity uncertain. Sequencing used peripheral blood, obtained on day 0 of AZD1222 vaccination. DNA sequence: TGTGCCAGCAGCTTAGTGAAGGCAGGCAAGACCCTAAACACTGAAGCTTTCTTT. Translation gives CASSLVKAGKTLNTEAFF.